This T cell receptor (beta chain) was sequenced during a study of cytomegalovirus exposure and HLA in healthy donors. The study's findings and limits: The study flagged about 150 TCR beta chains as cytomegalovirus-associated. A later analysis found first-cohort TCR clusters tended to co-occur in the 120 validation repertoires. Most observed TCR sequences were rare, whereas some public TCRs were detected in many donors.

The donors were members of the validation cohort comprising 120 subjects, separate from the roughly 700-subject first cohort. A note on this clone: The target antigen is unknown.

Only in-frame clones appear in the TCRdb table, and some are missing; sequencing was by immunoSEQ multiplex PCR. Of about 280,000 clones listed, over 75% are singletons. This CDR3 is built from 17 residues. Germline V gene sequence: CDR1 LNHNV, CDR2 YYDKDF (reference sequence). The V segment lost 5 bases and the J segment 4 bases; nucleotides outside the gene matches: 10. The V call is TRBV15, the J call TRBJ2-3; TRBD2 matches 12 bases. The origin of this receptor is a woman between 18 and 30 years old in good health and CMV-seronegative. The source material was PBMCs. CDR3 sequence reads: CATSRYHPSGRADTQYF. In DNA form, the CDR3 reads TGTGCCACCAGCCGGTATCATCCTAGCGGGAGGGCAGATACGCAGTATTTT.